Each of the 17 T cell receptor beta chains below was sequenced from the same sample in a study of neurological immune-mediated disorders. TCRdb reprocessed the 5' RACE reads via MiXCR and lists one record per CDR3 protein. The profile shows tens of thousands of distinct CDR3 sequences, 4% to 6% of them singletons. Sample: PBMCs. These receptors were taken from a man between 18 and 29 years old with multiple sclerosis.

This clonotype was detected ten times or more. The chain has TRBV20-1 and TRBJ1-2; TRBD1 is a possible D gene (6 bases). Germline V gene data show CDR1 as DFQATT and CDR2 as SNEGSKA (reference sequence). The CDR3 loop spans 12 amino acids. The V gene lost 8 bases and the J gene lost 4 bases, with 14 bases spanning the gap. In nucleotides, the CDR3 is TGCAGTTGGCCACAGGGCATCTATGGCTACACCTTC. Protein product: CSWPQGIYGYTF.

This clonotype was seen repeatedly, ten times or more. The rearrangement uses TRBV12-3 or TRBV12-4 and TRBJ2-3, with a tentative D call TRBD2 (6 bases). CDR3 length: 14 amino acids. V lost 2 bases and J 4 bases, leaving 10 bases between the germline ends. This chain's CDR3 is CASSLLPGADTQYF. The CDR3 nucleotides are TGTGCCAGCAGTTTACTCCCGGGGGCAGATACGCAGTATTTT.

In its sample, this clonotype was seen a few times. With a much larger clone just one base away, this may be a read error. The rearrangement links TRBV9 to TRBJ1-5; D is uncertain. V was trimmed by 7 bases and J by 7 bases, leaving 12 bases between them. There are 12 residues in the CDR3. Germline V lookup: CDR1 SGDLS, CDR2 YYNGEE. The CDR3 sequence: CASGMTGQPQHF. The CDR3 bases are TGTGCCAGCGGAATGACGGGACAGCCCCAGCATTTT. The variable domain in full, with the rest retrieved from reference TRBV9 and TRBJ1-5, is DSGVTQTPKHLITATGQRVTLRCSPRSGDLSVYWYQQSLDQGLQFLIQYYNGEERAKGNILERFSAQQFPDLHSELNLSSLELGDSALYFCASGMTGQPQHFGDGTRLSIL.

This clonotype has at least ten counts. The chain couples TRBV12-3 or TRBV12-4 to TRBJ1-1, with D hard to call. This CDR3 region has 13 residues. V dropped 6 bases and J dropped 1 base, with 9 bases sitting between them. CDR3 sequence (DNA): TGTGCCAGCAGCCGACGAACGAACACTGAAGCTTTCTTT. Its protein product is CASSRRTNTEAFF.

This clonotype has ten or more counts. V and J are TRBV5-1 and TRBJ2-3; D is possibly TRBD2 (6 bases). The CDR3 spans 14 residues. Germline assignment: CDR1 SGHRS and CDR2 YFSETQ. V lost 4 bases and J 2 bases, leaving 11 bases between the germline ends. The CDR3: CASSPGETTDTQYF. DNA of the CDR3: TGCGCCAGCAGCCCGGGGGAGACCACAGATACGCAGTATTTT.

This clonotype was seen ten or more times. The V gene is TRBV7-2, the J gene TRBJ1-1; D not certain. From germline, CDR1 is SGHTA and CDR2 FQGNSA. CDR3 length: 13 amino acids. The V end lost 8 bases, the J end lost 4 bases, and 14 bases lay between the germline ends. The CDR3 nucleotides read TGTGCCAGCGCGGCGGAGGAAGGCACTGAAGCTTTCTTT. Residues: CASAAEEGTEAFF.

At least ten counts were recorded for this clonotype. This rearrangement joins TRBV15 to TRBJ1-5, with TRBD1 matching over 8 bases. From germline, CDR1 is LNHNV and CDR2 YYDKDF (reference sequence). Germline trimming cut 2 bases from V and 2 bases from J; bases unmatched to any gene: 5. This CDR3 has 16 residues. CDR3 DNA: TGTGCCACCAGCAGAACCGGGACAGGCGGCAATCAGCCCCAGCATTTT. This encodes CATSRTGTGGNQPQHF.

At least ten counts were recorded for this clonotype. The V call is TRBV11-2, the J call TRBJ1-1; 9 bases line up with TRBD1. The CDR3 contains 17 residues. Germline CDR1 SGHAT, CDR2 FQNNGV. V was clipped by 5 bases and J by 5 bases; unmatched bases: 15. The chain's CDR3 is CASSRGQGFVEGTEAFF. The CDR3 region has the DNA TGTGCCAGCAGCCGGGGACAGGGTTTCGTAGAAGGAACTGAAGCTTTCTTT.

This clonotype was recorded at least ten times. This rearrangement joins TRBV3-1 to TRBJ2-7, with D unclear. Germline lookup yields CDR1 LGHDT and CDR2 YNNKEL (reference sequence). The V and J ends lost 4 bases and 5 bases respectively, with 18 bases between them. The CDR3 runs 15 residues. The CDR3 nucleotides are TGTGCCAGCAGCCGGGGTTCAGTGTATCACGACGAGCAGTACTTC. As protein: CASSRGSVYHDEQYF.

This clonotype was counted ten times or more. The rearrangement links TRBV9 to TRBJ1-6; no reliable D call. This CDR3 is 14 amino acids long. The germline CDR1 and CDR2 sequences are SGDLS and YYNGEE. V was shortened by 3 bases and J by 7 bases, with 11 bases between the two germline ends. The CDR3 loop is CASSARAGNSPLHF. CDR3 nucleotides: TGTGCCAGCAGCGCGCGGGCCGGGAATTCACCCCTCCACTTT.

This clonotype has ten or more counts. The chain combines TRBV5-1 with TRBJ2-3; 10 bases match TRBD2. CDR3 length: 18 amino acids. Germline lookup yields CDR1 SGHRS and CDR2 YFSETQ. The ends lost 0 bases at V and 2 bases at J; junction bases unmatched: 9. The CDR3 loop reads CASSLGGTSVGYTDTQYF. DNA for the CDR3: TGCGCCAGCAGCTTGGGTGGGACTAGCGTCGGGTACACAGATACGCAGTATTTT.

This clonotype was seen ten or more times. The chain recombines TRBV5-5 with TRBJ2-3, with D possibly matching TRBD2 (5 bases). CDR3 length: 15 amino acids. CDR1 and CDR2 (germline): SGHKS, YYEKEE (reference sequence). V was cut by 1 base and J by 3 bases, with 12 bases left in between. The CDR3 sequence: CASSLWLGATDTQYF. CDR3 DNA: TGTGCCAGCAGCTTGTGGCTGGGAGCTACAGATACGCAGTATTTT.

This clonotype showed up many times. The chain is built from TRBV29-1 and TRBJ2-4; 7 bases agree with TRBD1. V shed 0 bases and J 9 bases; nucleotides not matched to a gene: 8. Germline assignment: CDR1 SQVTM and CDR2 ANQGSEA. CDR3 size: 14 residues. Written as DNA, the CDR3 is TGCAGCGTTGAAGAAGGACAGGCCAGGGGCATTCAGTACTTC. Translation: CSVEEGQARGIQYF.

The table lists this clonotype with many counts. The rearrangement links TRBV7-8 to TRBJ2-1; D uncertain. The CDR3 totals 16 residues. Trimming removed 0 bases at V and 5 bases at J, with 14 bases between. The germline V gene has CDR1 SGHVS and CDR2 FQNEAQ. CDR3 loop: CASSLARLRVNNEQFF. The CDR3 DNA follows: TGTGCCAGCAGCTTAGCGAGATTACGGGTAAACAATGAGCAGTTCTTC.

This chain connects TRBV4-1 to TRBJ1-2; D remains unclear. The length of the CDR3 is 16 residues. V dropped 4 bases and J dropped 3 bases, with 18 bases sitting between them. CDR1 and CDR2 from the germline V gene are MGHRA and YSYEKL. The CDR3 region has the DNA TGCGCCAGCAGCCCCGAGGGCCAAGCCCGTCACTATGGCTACACCTTC. Its translation is CASSPEGQARHYGYTF.

This clonotype was recorded a few times. This sequence may be a read error, since a much larger clone differs from it by one base. The CDR3 nucleotides read TGCAGTGCTCCCACCAGGGGGGAAAAACTGTTTTTT. Its translation is CSAPTRGEKLFF. The chain employs TRBV20-1 and TRBJ1-4, with 7 nucleotides matching TRBD1. CDR1 is DFQATT, CDR2 SNEGSKA, per germline (reference sequence). The CDR3 is 12 amino acids. V trimming: 5 bases; J trimming: 8 bases; junction bases outside the gene matches: 5.

In this sample, this clonotype turned up many times. The V gene is TRBV9, the J gene TRBJ1-1; D is undetermined. V lost 3 bases to trimming and J lost 6 bases, with 0 bases between them. The CDR3 spans 9 residues. From germline, CDR1 is SGDLS and CDR2 YYNGEE. The chain's CDR3 is CASSAEAFF. The CDR3 DNA is TGTGCCAGCAGCGCTGAAGCTTTCTTT.